This TCR beta chain comes out of a study of blood T cell repertoires in COVID-19. Repertoires were generated with immunoSEQ multiplex PCR, while TCRdb's copy carries only in-frame clones and drops some. The table lists 55,000 to 85,000 clones, 73% of them singletons, with more than 20% in the top ten. V was clipped by 10 bases and J by 3 bases, with 18 bases between them. Germline V gene sequence: CDR1 LNHDA, CDR2 SQIVND (reference sequence). The CDR3 runs to 15 residues. This clonotype originated in a man aged 55 to 70 with acute or convalescent COVID-19. This chain joins TRBV19 and TRBJ1-4; D is unclear. The sequencing sample was made of peripheral blood. The chain's CDR3 is CATHGNVGSNEKLFF. Here the CDR3 DNA reads TGTGCCACCCACGGGAATGTGGGCTCTAATGAAAAACTGTTTTTT.